A single sample is the source of the 19 T cell receptor beta chains below, sequenced in a study of regulatory T cells in long-lasting Graves disease. Sample time point: newly diagnosed GD, antithyroid drugs for less than 3 months. The authors made the TCR library using RNA they extracted from PBMCs. Libraries of TCR beta came from iRepertoire HTBI primers plus Arm-PCR of CDR3 regions. TCRdb recomputed calls from the multiplex PCR reads with MiXCR, one row per CDR3 protein. In the table there are around 400,000 distinct CDR3 sequences, about 14% of which are singletons. Sequenced material: peripheral blood mononuclear cells (PBMCs), taken at new diagnosis, from a patient treated with antithyroid drugs. All receptors derive from a female donor with Graves disease.

This clonotype was recorded at least ten times. This CDR3 reads CASSFGETQYF. The CDR3 coding sequence is TGTGCCAGCAGTTTCGGGGAGACCCAGTACTTC. The V and J genes are TRBV12-3 or TRBV12-4 and TRBJ2-5; no firm D call. There are 11 residues in the CDR3. Trimming pared 3 bases from V and 5 bases from J, leaving 4 bases between.

This clonotype occurred many times. The chain recombines TRBV5-1 with TRBJ1-1; a weak D match, TRBD1 (6 bases). The CDR3 has 14 residues. Germline CDR1 is SGHRS and CDR2 is YFSETQ. The V end lost 0 bases, the J end lost 7 bases, and 13 bases lay between the germline ends. CDR3 sequence (DNA): TGCGCCAGCAGCTTGGCCAGCCAGGGGCTTGAAGCTTTCTTT. Translating it yields CASSLASQGLEAFF.

Many counts were recorded for this clonotype. This chain uses TRBV10-3 with TRBJ1-1, with TRBD1 matching 7 bases. With V trimmed by 6 bases and J by 6 bases, 7 bases remained unmatched. This CDR3 has 13 residues. CDR1 ENHRY and CDR2 SYGVKD come from the germline V gene. In DNA form, the CDR3 reads TGTGCCATCAGGACAGGGTTGGAGGCTGAAGCTTTCTTT. Amino acids: CAIRTGLEAEAFF.

This clonotype was seen ten or more times. The chain joins TRBV7-6 to TRBJ2-1; 8 bases match TRBD1. V lost 6 bases to trimming and J lost 5 bases; unmatched junction nucleotides: 12. Germline CDR1 reads SGHVS; CDR2 reads FNYEAQ. The CDR3 length is 16 residues. In DNA, the CDR3 is TGTGCCAGCAGACCTATCAGGGGGCGCTGGGACAATGAGCAGTTCTTC. It is translated as CASRPIRGRWDNEQFF.

This clonotype showed up many times. The V call is TRBV5-5, the J call TRBJ1-5, with D possibly matching TRBD1 (5 bases). The length of the CDR3 is 15 residues. Germline-derived CDR1 and CDR2 are SGHKS and YYEKEE (reference sequence). V was shortened by 0 bases and J by 0 bases, with 7 bases between the two germline ends. CDR3 nucleotides: TGTGCCAGCAGCTTGGTTGGGGCTAGCAATCAGCCCCAGCATTTT. Its translation: CASSLVGASNQPQHF.

This clonotype was observed at least ten times. The chain carries TRBV5-1 and TRBJ2-1; D is perhaps TRBD1 or TRBD2 (5 bases each). With 3 bases removed from V and 10 bases from J, the gap between germline ends came to 20 bases. CDR1 and CDR2 (germline): SGHRS, YFSETQ. The CDR3 is made up of 15 amino acids. CDR3 sequence: CASSSGTEGIGEQFF. In DNA form, the CDR3 reads TGCGCCAGCAGCTCGGGGACGGAAGGGATTGGGGAGCAGTTCTTC.

There are many counts of this clonotype. The gene calls are TRBV2 and TRBJ2-1; either TRBD1 or TRBD2 may fit D (5 bases each). V shed 5 bases and J shed 6 bases, with 14 bases lying between them. The CDR3 totals 14 residues. The germline CDR1 and CDR2 sequences are SNHLY and FYNNEI. The CDR3 DNA is TGTGCCAGCAGTAAAGGACCGGGACCCAATGAGCAGTTCTTC. The encoded protein is CASSKGPGPNEQFF.

Many counts were recorded for this clonotype. This chain connects TRBV25-1 to TRBJ1-2, with TRBD1 identical over 7 bases. CDR3 size: 14 residues. Germline CDR1 and CDR2: MGHDK and SYGVNS. J was trimmed by 2 bases and V by 1 base; bases with no gene match: 1. CDR3 amino acids: CASSEWGQNYGYTF. CDR3 bases: TGTGCCAGCAGTGAATGGGGACAGAACTATGGCTACACCTTC.

There are many counts of this clonotype. The chain links TRBV19 to TRBJ1-2, with TRBD1 identical over 7 bases. The germline gives CDR1 LNHDA, CDR2 SQIVND (reference sequence). The CDR3 loop spans 17 amino acids. V lost 3 bases to trimming and J lost 1 base; unmatched junction nucleotides: 11. The chain's CDR3 is CASSIPRGQLLNYGYTF. Written as DNA, the CDR3 is TGTGCCAGTAGTATTCCACGGGGACAGCTCCTTAACTATGGCTACACCTTC.

This clonotype showed up many times. The gene calls are TRBV6-1 and TRBJ2-4, with no clear D. There are 14 residues in the CDR3. The germline V and J ends were trimmed by 0 bases and 0 bases, with 3 bases remaining between them. Germline V CDR1 and CDR2: MNHNS, SASEGT. DNA for the CDR3: TGTGCCAGCAGTGAAGCTTTAGCCAAAAACATTCAGTACTTC. It specifies CASSEALAKNIQYF.

This clonotype has a handful of counts. The V gene is TRBV27, the J gene TRBJ2-1; D gene ambiguous. Trimming pared 1 base from V and 11 bases from J, leaving 9 bases between. The germline V gene has CDR1 MNHEY and CDR2 SMNVEV (reference sequence). The length of the CDR3 is 12 residues. CDR3 residues: CASSLLGTKQFF. The DNA of the CDR3 is TGTGCCAGCAGTTTATTGGGCACTAAGCAGTTCTTC.

This clonotype has at least ten counts. J is TRBJ1-2 and V is TRBV12-3 or TRBV12-4, with D hard to call. The ends were cut back, 6 bases at V and 8 bases at J, with 19 bases in the middle. The length of the CDR3 is 14 residues. CDR3 in amino acids: CASSPGGSTGGYTF. The CDR3 DNA reads as TGTGCCAGCAGCCCCGGTGGTTCGACGGGGGGCTACACCTTC.

This clonotype was recorded at least ten times. The rearrangement joins TRBV12-3 or TRBV12-4 to TRBJ2-3, with 8 bases aligning to TRBD2. With 4 bases clipped from V and 2 bases from J, the junction kept 17 bases outside the gene matches. There are 19 residues in the CDR3. CDR3 nucleotides: TGTGCCAGCAGTTCACACTACCCGGGAGGGTCCCCTGTCACAGATACGCAGTATTTT. Translating it yields CASSSHYPGGSPVTDTQYF.

V gene TRBV7-9 combines with J gene TRBJ2-7, with 8 positions matching TRBD2. This CDR3 comprises 16 residues. Germline assignment: CDR1 SEHNR and CDR2 FQNEAQ (reference sequence). Trimming removed 5 bases from V and 4 bases from J; junction bases left unmatched: 13. This chain's CDR3 is CASSPGLAWPPYEQYF. The DNA for the CDR3 is TGTGCCAGCAGCCCAGGACTAGCCTGGCCTCCATACGAGCAGTACTTC.

This clonotype was picked up many times. The chain is built from TRBV27 and TRBJ1-5; D unresolved. The CDR3 length is 14 residues. CDR1 and CDR2 (germline): MNHEY, SMNVEV (reference sequence). The V and J ends lost 7 bases and 0 bases respectively, with 10 bases between them. As DNA, the CDR3 is TGTGCCAGCAAATTAGGGTTTAGCAATCAGCCCCAGCATTTT. This encodes CASKLGFSNQPQHF.

The chain uses TRBV5-4 and TRBJ2-1, with 10 nucleotides matching TRBD2. Germline CDR1 is SGHNT and CDR2 is YYREEE (reference sequence). The CDR3 spans 18 residues. V lost 5 bases and J lost 4; bases outside the gene matches: 15. In DNA form, the CDR3 reads TGTGCCAGCAGATCCACTCCGTTCAGCGGGAGGGGATACAATGAGCAGTTCTTC. Its translation is CASRSTPFSGRGYNEQFF.

J is TRBJ2-7 and V is TRBV5-1, with D possibly TRBD1 on 8 matching bases. CDR1 is SGHRS, CDR2 YFSETQ, per germline. The CDR3 has 14 residues. Trimming took off 4 bases at V and 6 bases at J, with 17 bases between the two ends. CDR3 residues: CASSHGQGGSEQYF. The CDR3, as DNA: TGCGCCAGCAGCCACGGACAGGGAGGGAGCGAGCAGTACTTC.

This clonotype was counted at least ten times. The chain has TRBV5-6 and TRBJ1-4; D gene unclear. The CDR3 totals 13 residues. Germline values: CDR1 SGHDT, CDR2 YYEEEE. Trimming removed 1 base at V and 4 bases at J, with 5 bases between. CDR3 DNA sequence: TGTGCCAGCAGCTTGTCCAGTAATGAAAAACTGTTTTTT. Translating gives CASSLSSNEKLFF. Together with reference TRBV5-6 and TRBJ1-4, the CDR3 gives the full variable domain: DAGVTQSPTHLIKTRGQQVTLRCSPKSGHDTVSWYQQALGQGPQFIFQYYEEEERQRGNFPDRFSGHQFPNYSSELNVNALLLGDSALYLCASSLSSNEKLFFGSGTQLSVL.

This clonotype was found many times. The rearrangement links TRBV14 to TRBJ2-5, with 8 bases aligning to TRBD2. CDR3 length: 16 amino acids. CDR1 SGHDN and CDR2 FVKESK come from the germline V gene. The J segment lost 1 base and the V segment lost 1 base, leaving 5 bases of the junction unmatched. CDR3 region: CASSQGLRGGQETQYF. The CDR3 coding sequence is TGTGCCAGCAGCCAAGGCCTTCGGGGGGGCCAAGAGACCCAGTACTTC.